Presented here are 18 T cell receptor beta chains from one specimen sequenced in a study of identical twins. TCRdb redid the calling of the 5' RACE reads with MiXCR, one entry per CDR3 protein. The data show 300,000 to 350,000 distinct CDR3 sequences, with 9% to 15% seen just once and 7.2% held by the top ten. This same sample was also taken into another study, of yellow fever vaccine responses in identical twins.

Sequencing used CD8+ T cells sorted from blood. Receptor source: a woman under 30 in good health.

This clonotype appeared a few times. This chain uses TRBV20-1 with TRBJ1-2; unclear D gene. This CDR3 region has 14 residues. V shed 0 bases and J shed 2 bases, with 10 bases lying between them. Germline V CDR1 and CDR2: DFQATT, SNEGSKA (reference sequence). The CDR3, as DNA: TGCAGTGCTAGAGATCTGCGCAAGAACTATGGCTACACCTTC. Translation: CSARDLRKNYGYTF.

V usage is TRBV5-1 and J usage is TRBJ2-3, with D possibly being TRBD1 (5 bases). This CDR3 contains 14 residues. Germline CDR1 is SGHRS and CDR2 is YFSETQ. The ends were cut back, 5 bases at V and 6 bases at J, with 16 bases in the middle. This chain's CDR3 is CASRAGSPGDTQYF. CDR3 nucleotide sequence: TGCGCCAGCAGGGCCGGGTCCCCAGGGGATACGCAGTATTTT.

Ten or more counts support this clonotype. This chain uses TRBV5-1 with TRBJ2-1, with TRBD2 identical over 8 bases. The J segment lost 5 bases and the V segment lost 4 bases, leaving 8 bases of the junction unmatched. This CDR3 contains 15 residues. From germline, CDR1 is SGHRS and CDR2 YFSETQ. The CDR3 sequence: CASSDRERGNNEQFF. CDR3 nucleotide sequence: TGCGCCAGCAGCGACCGGGAGCGGGGGAACAATGAGCAGTTCTTC.

This clonotype was observed a few times. The chain recombines TRBV2 with TRBJ2-1; 11 bases map to TRBD2. CDR1 and CDR2 from the germline V gene are SNHLY and FYNNEI. V was pared by 3 bases and J by 6 bases, with 4 bases of the junction left unmatched. This CDR3 is built from 15 residues. CDR3 protein: CASSDPGTSGNEQFF. Written as DNA, the CDR3 is TGTGCCAGCAGTGACCCCGGGACTAGCGGCAATGAGCAGTTCTTC. Full variable domain (outside the CDR3, taken from reference TRBV2 and TRBJ2-1): EPEVTQTPSHQVTQMGQEVILRCVPISNHLYFYWYRQILGQKVEFLVSFYNNEISEKSEIFDDQFSVERPDGSNFTLKIRSTKLEDSAMYFCASSDPGTSGNEQFFGPGTRLTVL.

V gene TRBV12-3 or TRBV12-4 combines with J gene TRBJ1-2, with 8 bases matching TRBD1. The CDR3 has 15 amino acids. With V trimmed by 1 base and J by 1 base, 2 bases remained unmatched. Written as DNA, the CDR3 is TGTGCCAGCAGTTTAGTGGGACAGGATAACTATGGCTACACCTTC. This sequence encodes CASSLVGQDNYGYTF.

The table lists this clonotype with a few counts. This sequence joins TRBV7-6 and TRBJ2-3; D might be TRBD1 (7 bases). Germline CDR1 reads SGHVS; CDR2 reads FNYEAQ. The CDR3 loop spans 15 amino acids. Trimming cost V 2 bases and J 6 bases, with 15 bases left between them. CDR3 region: CASSLFQGGQDTQYF. CDR3 sequence (DNA): TGTGCCAGCAGCTTATTCCAGGGGGGCCAGGATACGCAGTATTTT.

V and J are TRBV28 and TRBJ1-1; D is uncertain. This CDR3 contains 15 residues. Germline values: CDR1 MDHEN, CDR2 SYDVKM. V was pared by 7 bases and J by 0 bases, with 15 bases between. The CDR3 reads CASTSDGELNTEAFF. The CDR3, as DNA: TGTGCCAGCACCTCTGACGGGGAGTTGAACACTGAAGCTTTCTTT.

This clonotype was observed at least ten times. V usage is TRBV7-6 and J usage is TRBJ2-5; D call uncertain. The V gene's germline CDR1 is SGHVS and CDR2 FNYEAQ. V lost 4 bases, J lost 2 bases, and 11 bases lay in between. This CDR3 has 14 amino acids. CDR3: CASSSGYWQETQYF. CDR3 sequence (DNA): TGTGCCAGCAGCTCTGGGTATTGGCAAGAGACCCAGTACTTC.

This clonotype occurred a few times. The chain employs TRBV20-1 and TRBJ1-4; D may be TRBD1 (5 bases). The CDR3 spans 15 residues. V dropped 5 bases and J dropped 7 bases, with 20 bases sitting between them. CDR1 is DFQATT and CDR2 is SNEGSKA in the germline V gene (reference sequence). The CDR3: CSAPLIERGGEKLFF. The CDR3 DNA sequence: TGCAGTGCTCCCTTAATAGAAAGGGGCGGTGAAAAACTGTTTTTT.

The genes are TRBV28 and TRBJ1-1; no clear D. Germline-derived CDR1 and CDR2 are MDHEN and SYDVKM. Trimming left V 4 bases short and J 8 bases short, with 23 bases between. The CDR3 is made up of 16 amino acids. CDR3 nucleotide sequence: TGTGCCAGCAGTTCCAACCTTAATATACCTCAGGCGGAAGCTTTCTTT. Its translation is CASSSNLNIPQAEAFF.

The chain links TRBV28 to TRBJ2-1; TRBD2 agrees at 7 bases. CDR3 size: 15 residues. The junction had 8 bases not matched to a gene; V was cut back by 5 bases and J by 4 bases. Germline CDR1 is MDHEN and CDR2 is SYDVKM. The CDR3, as DNA: TGTGCCAGCAGTCTACCGGGGGAGGGTTACAATGAGCAGTTCTTC. Translated, it gives CASSLPGEGYNEQFF.

Only one count was recorded for this clonotype. An end of the junction differs from the germline gene, which may be a read error. The chain couples TRBV3-1 to TRBJ2-7; 8 bases agree with TRBD2. CDR3 size: 16 residues. The germline CDR1 and CDR2 sequences are LGHDT and YNNKEL (reference sequence). CDR3 nucleotides: TGTGCCAGCACCCAAGATATGACTAGCGTACCCTACGAGCAGTACTTC. The encoded protein is CASTQDMTSVPYEQYF.

This clonotype was counted only a few times. The chain is built from TRBV28 and TRBJ1-5; D may be TRBD1 (5 bases). The CDR3 contains 16 residues. V dropped 3 bases and J dropped 2 bases, with 14 bases sitting between them. Germline V lookup: CDR1 MDHEN, CDR2 SYDVKM. CDR3: CASSLGLLGGNQPQHF. The CDR3 nucleotides read TGTGCCAGCAGTTTGGGGCTCCTCGGGGGCAATCAGCCCCAGCATTTT.

The table lists this clonotype with a few counts. At one end the junction does not follow the germline gene, possibly because of a read error. This chain's CDR3 is CASSSLAGVLYNEQF. CDR3 in DNA: TGTGCCAGCAGTTCTCTAGCGGGAGTTCTCTACAATGAGCAGTTC. This chain links TRBV12-3 or TRBV12-4 with TRBJ2-1; TRBD2 matches at 10 bases. The CDR3 totals 15 residues.

The chain recombines TRBV5-1 with TRBJ2-7; 8 bases are a match to TRBD1. Trimming cost V 4 bases and J 2 bases; bases outside gene matches: 8. CDR1 and CDR2 from the germline V gene are SGHRS and YFSETQ. The length of the CDR3 is 15 residues. CDR3 nucleotide sequence: TGCGCCAGCAGCGAAGCAGGGGGCTTGACCTACGAGCAGTACTTC. Translation gives CASSEAGGLTYEQYF.

The V call is TRBV9, the J call TRBJ2-4; no definite D call. The CDR3 is made up of 12 amino acids. In germline, CDR1 is SGDLS, CDR2 YYNGEE. The V gene lost 3 bases and the J gene lost 7 bases, with 8 bases spanning the gap. CDR3: CASSADSNIQYF. CDR3 DNA: TGTGCCAGCAGCGCTGATAGCAACATTCAGTACTTC.

The chain joins TRBV7-8 to TRBJ2-3, with D hard to call. V lost 1 base and J lost 3, with 11 bases in between. Germline values: CDR1 SGHVS, CDR2 FQNEAQ. This CDR3 is built from 15 residues. The CDR3 loop reads CASSLEDVGTDTQYF. In DNA form, the CDR3 reads TGTGCCAGCAGCTTAGAAGATGTAGGGACAGATACGCAGTATTTT.

This clonotype was observed a handful of times. This chain uses TRBV23-1 with TRBJ2-1; 8 nucleotides match TRBD1. TRBV23-1 is placed among ORFs of uncertain function. CDR3 length: 14 amino acids. V trimming: 4 bases; J trimming: 5 bases; junction bases outside the gene matches: 4. This CDR3 is CASSPTGVDNEQFF. CDR3 nucleotide sequence: TGCGCCAGCAGTCCGACAGGGGTCGACAATGAGCAGTTCTTC.